This TCR beta chain was recovered during a study of blood T cells in healthy people across ages. It was with a sample-barcoded 5' primer and a J-beta primer mix that a second PCR of roughly 6 to 12 cycles was run. TCRdb re-analysed the 5' RACE reads in MiXCR, keeping a single row per CDR3 protein. Of 1.5 million to 2 million distinct CDR3 sequences listed, about 49% are singletons. This clonotype has only a few counts. Its antigen remains unknown. Study results and caveats: Compared with aged donors, long-lived donors showed fewer expanded clones, suggesting selection.

The germline V gene encodes CDR1 SGHRS and CDR2 YFSETQ. This CDR3 has 15 amino acids. The J segment lost 4 bases and the V segment lost 4 bases, leaving 6 bases of the junction unmatched. The sequenced sample was blood. The TCR sequence derives from a middle-aged woman in good health. The V and J genes are TRBV5-1 and TRBJ2-1; the match to TRBD1 covers 9 bases. The CDR3: CASSGGTGRYNEQFF. The CDR3 DNA is TGCGCCAGCAGCGGGGGGACAGGGAGGTACAATGAGCAGTTCTTC.